The entry that follows covers one TCR beta chain sequence. Antigen: not known. The data belong to a study of T-cell memory formation after mild COVID-19. This CDR3 comprises 13 residues. Trimming left V 7 bases short and J 1 base short, with 10 bases between. Germline V gene sequence: CDR1 LNHDA, CDR2 SQIVND (reference sequence). Whole-study findings and limits: Clones that contracted from day 15 to 85 were balanced CD4/CD8, while later expanders leaned CD4+. Of the contracting clones, CD4+ ones lay mainly in CM and EM, and CD8+ ones in EMRA.

TCRdb re-derived calls from the 5' RACE reads in MiXCR, one entry per CDR3 protein. The table includes 450,000 or so distinct CDR3 sequences, around a quarter detected once. Sequences were obtained from PBMCs or a T cell subset sorted from them (not recorded which). This TCR came from an adult woman who had mild COVID-19 (a few samples of this study predate the infection). Cell type and time point are not known. The chain joins TRBV19 to TRBJ1-2; TRBD1 is a possible D gene (6 bases). The CDR3 DNA reads as TGTGCCAGTAAGGGGACAATTAACTATGGCTACACCTTC. This sequence encodes CASKGTINYGYTF.